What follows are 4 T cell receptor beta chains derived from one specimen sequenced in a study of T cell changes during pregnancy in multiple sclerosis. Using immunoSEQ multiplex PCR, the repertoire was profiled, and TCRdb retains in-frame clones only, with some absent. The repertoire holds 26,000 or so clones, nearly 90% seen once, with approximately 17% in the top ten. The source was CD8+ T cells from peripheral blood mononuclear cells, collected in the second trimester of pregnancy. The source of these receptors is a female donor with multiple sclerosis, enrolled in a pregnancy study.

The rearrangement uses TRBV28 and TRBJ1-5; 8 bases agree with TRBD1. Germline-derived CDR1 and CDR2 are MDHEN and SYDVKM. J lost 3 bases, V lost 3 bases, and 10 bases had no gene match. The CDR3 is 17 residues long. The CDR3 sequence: CASSFWDRWRNNQPQHF. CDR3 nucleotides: TGTGCCAGCAGTTTCTGGGACAGGTGGAGAAACAATCAGCCCCAGCATTTT. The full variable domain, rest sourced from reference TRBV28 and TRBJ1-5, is DVKVTQSSRYLVKRTGEKVFLECVQDMDHENMFWYRQDPGLGLRLIYFSYDVKMKEKGDIPEGYSVSREKKERFSLILESASTNQTSMYLCASSFWDRWRNNQPQHFGDGTRLSIL.

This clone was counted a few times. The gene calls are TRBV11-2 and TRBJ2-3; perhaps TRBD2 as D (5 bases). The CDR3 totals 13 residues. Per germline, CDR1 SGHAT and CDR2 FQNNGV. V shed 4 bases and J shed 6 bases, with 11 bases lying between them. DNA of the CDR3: TGTGCCAGCAGCTCATCCTTAGCGGATACGCAGTATTTT. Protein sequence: CASSSSLADTQYF.

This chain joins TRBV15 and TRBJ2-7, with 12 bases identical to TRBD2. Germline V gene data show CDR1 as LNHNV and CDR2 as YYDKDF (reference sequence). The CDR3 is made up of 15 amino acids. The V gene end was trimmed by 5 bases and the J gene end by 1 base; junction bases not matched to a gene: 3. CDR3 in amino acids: CATSLTSGSSYEQYF. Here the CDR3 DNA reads TGTGCCACCAGCCTGACTAGCGGGAGTTCCTACGAGCAGTACTTC.

This CDR3 is CASLPSQGSLYGYTF. The CDR3 DNA sequence: TGTGCCAGCCTCCCCTCCCAGGGATCCCTATATGGCTACACCTTC. This rearrangement joins TRBV27 to TRBJ1-2; possibly TRBD1 for D (5 bases). CDR1 and CDR2 from the germline V gene are MNHEY and SMNVEV (reference sequence). The CDR3 totals 15 residues. Deletions cut 8 bases from V and 5 bases from J, with 21 bases between.